These 11 T cell receptor beta chains originate from one sample sequenced in a study of shared clonotypes between healthy human individuals. Sequencing used immunoSEQ multiplex PCR; TCRdb keeps in-frame clones, though not all of them. The sample includes hundreds of thousands of clones, around 96% of them seen just once. Naive CD8 cells lacked CD45RO and underwent positive selection for CCR7, leaving out terminally differentiated effector memory CD45RA+ cells. Source material: naive CD8+ T cells sorted from blood. The source of these receptors is a woman in her 30s in good health.

The V call is TRBV7-2, the J call TRBJ1-3; D is uncertain. V was pared by 1 base and J by 0 bases, with 7 bases between. In germline, CDR1 is SGHTA, CDR2 FQGNSA. The CDR3 runs to 15 residues. The CDR3 DNA reads TGTGCCAGCAGCTTAGACGGCAGCTCTGGAAACACCATATATTTT. Protein: CASSLDGSSGNTIYF. The variable domain in full, completed from reference TRBV7-2 and TRBJ1-3, reads GAGVSQSPSNKVTEKGKDVELRCDPISGHTALYWYRQSLGQGLEFLIYFQGNSAPDKSGLPSDRFSAERTGGSVSTLTIQRTQQEDSAVYLCASSLDGSSGNTIYFGEGSWLTVV.

The chain recombines TRBV6-1 with TRBJ1-2; D is perhaps TRBD1 (5 bases). The germline V gene has CDR1 MNHNS and CDR2 SASEGT. V was trimmed by 3 bases and J by 6 bases, leaving 8 bases between them. The CDR3 has 12 amino acids. The CDR3 sequence is CASSDREDGYTF. In DNA form, the CDR3 reads TGTGCCAGCAGTGACAGGGAGGATGGCTACACCTTC.

The gene calls are TRBV4-1 and TRBJ2-7; the D is unclear. The CDR3 runs to 13 residues. CDR1 MGHRA and CDR2 YSYEKL come from the germline V gene. Trimming took 1 base from V and 5 from J, leaving 9 bases between them. The DNA of the CDR3 is TGCGCCAGCAGCCAAGTGCCCCGGGACGAGCAGTACTTC. The encoded protein is CASSQVPRDEQYF.

The gene calls are TRBV2 and TRBJ2-2, with D perhaps being TRBD1 or TRBD2 (5 bases each). V shed 9 bases and J shed 3 bases, with 11 bases lying between them. Germline lookup yields CDR1 SNHLY and CDR2 FYNNEI. This CDR3 spans 13 amino acids. CDR3 DNA sequence: TGTGCCAGAGGGACCGGGGACACCGGGGAGCTGTTTTTT. This translates into CARGTGDTGELFF.

Regarding this clone: Other DNA variants within this sample encode the same CDR3. CDR3 nucleotides: TGTGCCAGCAGCTTAGGGCGGGACTACGAGCAGTACTTC. It specifies CASSLGRDYEQYF. This chain joins TRBV7-8 and TRBJ2-7; D possibly corresponds to TRBD2 (6 bases). Trimming left V 1 base short and J 3 bases short, with 7 bases between. The CDR3 totals 13 residues. CDR1 SGHVS and CDR2 FQNEAQ come from the germline V gene.

This chain joins TRBV5-6 and TRBJ2-1; 9 bases line up with TRBD2. The CDR3 spans 15 residues. Germline loops: CDR1 SGHDT, CDR2 YYEEEE. V shed 0 bases and J 9 bases; nucleotides not matched to a gene: 7. The CDR3 DNA sequence: TGTGCCAGCAGCTTGGGAGCGGGAGGCCTAGTTGAGCAGTTCTTC. It encodes CASSLGAGGLVEQFF.

V gene TRBV27 combines with J gene TRBJ2-1; D is unresolved. CDR3 size: 14 residues. V lost 3 bases and J lost 8, with 14 bases in between. CDR1 and CDR2 from the germline V gene are MNHEY and SMNVEV (reference sequence). In DNA form, the CDR3 reads TGTGCCAGCAGTTTTGCGGCCCTTGGCGATGAGCAGTTCTTC. The encoded protein is CASSFAALGDEQFF.

The J gene is TRBJ2-1, the V gene TRBV28, with 14 bases lining up with TRBD2. V trimming: 2 bases; J trimming: 8 bases; junction bases outside the gene matches: 8. Germline CDR1 and CDR2: MDHEN and SYDVKM. The CDR3 has 17 residues. CDR3 loop: CASSLLGLAGGVDEQFF. CDR3 nucleotide sequence: TGTGCCAGCAGTTTACTTGGACTAGCGGGAGGAGTTGATGAGCAGTTCTTC.

The chain has TRBV5-5 and TRBJ2-5; 7 nucleotides agree with TRBD2. V shed 0 bases and J 5 bases; nucleotides not matched to a gene: 7. The CDR3 runs to 15 residues. Germline loops: CDR1 SGHKS, CDR2 YYEKEE (reference sequence). The CDR3 bases are TGTGCCAGCAGCTTGGCCGGGAGGCACGGGGAGACCCAGTACTTC. Protein sequence: CASSLAGRHGETQYF.

The rearrangement links TRBV2 to TRBJ1-1; TRBD1 is a possible D gene (6 bases). V was pared by 4 bases and J by 1 base, with 19 bases between. Germline V CDR1 and CDR2: SNHLY, FYNNEI. CDR3 length equals 17 residues. CDR3 in DNA: TGTGCCAGCAGTGTCAGACAGGACAGTCCATCGAACACTGAAGCTTTCTTT. This translates into CASSVRQDSPSNTEAFF.

The J gene is TRBJ1-2, the V gene TRBV7-8, with D possibly being TRBD1 (6 bases). CDR1 and CDR2 (germline): SGHVS, FQNEAQ. This CDR3 spans 14 amino acids. The germline V and J ends were trimmed by 4 bases and 0 bases, with 9 bases remaining between them. The DNA of the CDR3 is TGTGCCAGCAGCTCGACAGGAACTAACTATGGCTACACCTTC. Translated, it gives CASSSTGTNYGYTF.